This is a list of T cell receptor beta chains from one sample in a study of blood T cell repertoires in COVID-19. Sequencing was performed with immunoSEQ multiplex PCR; in TCRdb, only in-frame clones are kept and a portion is missing. This table holds about 69,000 clones, around 87% found once. Sequenced input: peripheral blood. These TCRs come from a man between 35 and 55 years old with COVID-19, enrolled during active disease. Each CDR3 is given with its conserved first and last residue.

V	J	CDR3
TRBV9	TRBJ1-3	CASSPMTQLSLSGNTIYF
TRBV7-3	TRBJ2-2	CASSESTNTGELFF
TRBV29-1	TRBJ2-5	CSVVQGGTSIEETQYF
TRBV6-2/TRBV6-3	TRBJ1-5	CASSYSVGQGDQPQHF
TRBV5-6	TRBJ1-3	CASSRQSGNTIYF
TRBV2	TRBJ1-1	CASSIAGANEAFF
TRBV19	TRBJ2-2	CASSMWRTANTGELFF
TRBV10-3	TRBJ2-6	CAISEDRGLIGANVLTF
TRBV2	TRBJ1-3	CASSEGDSGNTIYF
TRBV12-3/TRBV12-4	TRBJ1-6	CASSFGNSPLHF
TRBV7-9	TRBJ2-3	CASSSKLVVETQYF
TRBV6-4	TRBJ1-2	CASRTGTGSYGYTF
TRBV7-9	TRBJ2-2	CASSLLVGLSGTGELFF
TRBV18	TRBJ2-5	CASSLQETQYF
TRBV2	TRBJ2-5	CASSERGTQYF
TRBV15	TRBJ1-1	CATRPNTDTEAFF
TRBV5-1	TRBJ2-5	CASSLDGYQETQYF
TRBV6-5	TRBJ1-5	CASSYRTASPQHF
TRBV28	TRBJ2-2	CASSMAGNTGELFF
TRBV6-2/TRBV6-3	TRBJ2-7	CASSYSDSSSYEQYF